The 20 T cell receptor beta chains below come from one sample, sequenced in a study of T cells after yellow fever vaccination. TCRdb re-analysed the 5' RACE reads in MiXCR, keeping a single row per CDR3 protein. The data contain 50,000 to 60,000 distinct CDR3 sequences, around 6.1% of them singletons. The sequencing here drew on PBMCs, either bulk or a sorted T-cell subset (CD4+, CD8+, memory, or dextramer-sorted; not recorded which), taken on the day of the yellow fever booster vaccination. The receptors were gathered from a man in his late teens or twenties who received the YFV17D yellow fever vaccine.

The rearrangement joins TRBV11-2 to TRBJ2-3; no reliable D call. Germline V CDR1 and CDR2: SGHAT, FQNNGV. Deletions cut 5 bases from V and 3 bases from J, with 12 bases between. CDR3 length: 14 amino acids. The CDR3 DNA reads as TGTGCCAGCAGCATCGACCTGGGGACAGATACGCAGTATTTT. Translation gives CASSIDLGTDTQYF.

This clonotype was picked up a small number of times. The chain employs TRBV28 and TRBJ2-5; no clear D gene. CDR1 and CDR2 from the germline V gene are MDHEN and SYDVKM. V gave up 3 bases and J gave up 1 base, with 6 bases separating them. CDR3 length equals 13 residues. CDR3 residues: CASSFFSQETQYF. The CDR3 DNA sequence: TGTGCCAGCAGTTTCTTCAGCCAAGAGACCCAGTACTTC. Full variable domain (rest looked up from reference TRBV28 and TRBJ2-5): DVKVTQSSRYLVKRTGEKVFLECVQDMDHENMFWYRQDPGLGLRLIYFSYDVKMKEKGDIPEGYSVSREKKERFSLILESASTNQTSMYLCASSFFSQETQYFGPGTRLLVL.

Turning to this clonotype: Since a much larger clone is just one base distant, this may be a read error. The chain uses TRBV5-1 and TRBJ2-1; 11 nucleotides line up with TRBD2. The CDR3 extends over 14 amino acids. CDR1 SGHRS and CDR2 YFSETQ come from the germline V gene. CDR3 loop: CASRVTSGDNEQLF. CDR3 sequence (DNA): TGCGCCAGCAGAGTGACTAGCGGGGACAATGAGCAGCTCTTC.

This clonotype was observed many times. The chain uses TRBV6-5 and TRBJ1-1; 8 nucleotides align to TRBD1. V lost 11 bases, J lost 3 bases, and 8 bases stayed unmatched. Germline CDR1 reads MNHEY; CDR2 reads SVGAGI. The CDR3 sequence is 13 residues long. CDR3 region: CAARTGIYTEAFF. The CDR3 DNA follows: TGTGCCGCAAGGACAGGGATCTACACTGAAGCTTTCTTT.

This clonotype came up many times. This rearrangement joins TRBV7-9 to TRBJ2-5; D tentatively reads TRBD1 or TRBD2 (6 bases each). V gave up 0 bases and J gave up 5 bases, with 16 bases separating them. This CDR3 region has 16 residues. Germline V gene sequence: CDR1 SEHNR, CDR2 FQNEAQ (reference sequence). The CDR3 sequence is CASSLAKTGAGETQYF. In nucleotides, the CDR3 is TGTGCCAGCAGCTTAGCGAAGACGGGGGCGGGGGAGACCCAGTACTTC.

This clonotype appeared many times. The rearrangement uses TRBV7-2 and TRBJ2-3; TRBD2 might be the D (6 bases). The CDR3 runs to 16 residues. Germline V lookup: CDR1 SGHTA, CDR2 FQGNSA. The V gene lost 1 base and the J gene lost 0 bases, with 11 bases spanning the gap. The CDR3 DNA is TGTGCCAGCAGCTTAGTACCCGGGGGTAGCACAGATACGCAGTATTTT. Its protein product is CASSLVPGGSTDTQYF.

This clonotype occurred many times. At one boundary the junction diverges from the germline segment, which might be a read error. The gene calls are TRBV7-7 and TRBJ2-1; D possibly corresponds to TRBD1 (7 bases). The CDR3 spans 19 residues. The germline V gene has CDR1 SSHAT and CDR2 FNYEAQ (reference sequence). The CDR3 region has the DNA TGTGCTAGCAGCTCCCCCAGGGGGGCGGGGCACAGAGTATACAATGAGCAGTTCTTC. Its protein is CASSSPRGAGHRVYNEQFF.

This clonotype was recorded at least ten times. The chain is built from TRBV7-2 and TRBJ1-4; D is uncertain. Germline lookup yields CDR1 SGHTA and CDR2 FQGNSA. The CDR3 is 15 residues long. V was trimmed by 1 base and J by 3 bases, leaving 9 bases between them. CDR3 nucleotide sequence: TGTGCCAGCAGCTTAGTTCCTGACGCTAATGAAAAACTGTTTTTT. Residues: CASSLVPDANEKLFF.

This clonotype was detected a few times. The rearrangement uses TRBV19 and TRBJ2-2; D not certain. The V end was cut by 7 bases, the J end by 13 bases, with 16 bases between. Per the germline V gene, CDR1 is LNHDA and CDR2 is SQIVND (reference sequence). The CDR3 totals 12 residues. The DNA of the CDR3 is TGTGCCAGTACCCCGGGCCCCGCTTGGCTGTTTTTT. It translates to CASTPGPAWLFF.

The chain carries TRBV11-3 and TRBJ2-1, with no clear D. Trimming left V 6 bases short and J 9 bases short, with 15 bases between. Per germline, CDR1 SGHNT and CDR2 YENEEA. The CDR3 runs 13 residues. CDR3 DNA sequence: TGTGCCAGCAGTCAAGACCCGCCGAGTGAGCAGTTCTTC. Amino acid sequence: CASSQDPPSEQFF.

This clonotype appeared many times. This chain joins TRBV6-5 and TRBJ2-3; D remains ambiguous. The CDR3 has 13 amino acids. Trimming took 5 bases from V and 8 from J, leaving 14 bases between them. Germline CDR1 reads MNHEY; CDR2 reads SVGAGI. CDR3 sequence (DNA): TGTGCCAGCAGTGGGCAGCCATCTGGTACGCAGTATTTT. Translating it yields CASSGQPSGTQYF.

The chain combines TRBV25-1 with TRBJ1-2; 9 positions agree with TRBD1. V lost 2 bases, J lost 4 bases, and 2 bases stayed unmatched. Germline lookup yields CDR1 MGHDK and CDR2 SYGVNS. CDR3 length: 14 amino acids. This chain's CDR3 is CASSEPTGGYGYTF. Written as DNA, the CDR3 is TGTGCCAGCAGTGAACCGACAGGGGGCTATGGCTACACCTTC.

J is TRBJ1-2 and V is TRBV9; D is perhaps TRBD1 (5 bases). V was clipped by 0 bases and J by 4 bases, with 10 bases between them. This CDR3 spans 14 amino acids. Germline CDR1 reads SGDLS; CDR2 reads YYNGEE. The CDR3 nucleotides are TGTGCCAGCAGCGTAGGAGGGGCGACCTATGGCTACACCTTC. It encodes CASSVGGATYGYTF.

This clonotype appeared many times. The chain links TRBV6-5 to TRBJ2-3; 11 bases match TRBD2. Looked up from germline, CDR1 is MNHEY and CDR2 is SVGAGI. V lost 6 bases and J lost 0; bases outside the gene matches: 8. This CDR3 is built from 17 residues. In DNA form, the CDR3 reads TGTGCCAGCAGCCTAGCGGGGGGCCCGCCTAGCACAGATACGCAGTATTTT. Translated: CASSLAGGPPSTDTQYF.

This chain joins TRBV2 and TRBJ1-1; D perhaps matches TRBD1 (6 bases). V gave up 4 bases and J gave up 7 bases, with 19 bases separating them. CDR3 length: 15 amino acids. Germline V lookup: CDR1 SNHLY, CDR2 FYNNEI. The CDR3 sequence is CASSVPGHGAYEAFF. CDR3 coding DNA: TGTGCCAGCAGTGTACCGGGACACGGGGCCTATGAAGCTTTCTTT.

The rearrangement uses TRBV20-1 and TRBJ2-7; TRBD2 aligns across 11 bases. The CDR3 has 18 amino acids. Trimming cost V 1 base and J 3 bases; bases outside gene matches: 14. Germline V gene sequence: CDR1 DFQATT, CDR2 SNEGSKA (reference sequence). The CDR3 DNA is TGCAGTGCTAGAGGTCAGGGACCCCACGGGACTAGCGGCTACGAGCAGTACTTC. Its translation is CSARGQGPHGTSGYEQYF.

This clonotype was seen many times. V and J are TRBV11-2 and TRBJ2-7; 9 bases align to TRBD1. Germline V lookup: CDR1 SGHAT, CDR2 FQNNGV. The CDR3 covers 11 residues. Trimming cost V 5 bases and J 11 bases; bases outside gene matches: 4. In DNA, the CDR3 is TGTGCCAGCAGCCTTGGGACAGGGAAGTACTTC. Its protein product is CASSLGTGKYF.

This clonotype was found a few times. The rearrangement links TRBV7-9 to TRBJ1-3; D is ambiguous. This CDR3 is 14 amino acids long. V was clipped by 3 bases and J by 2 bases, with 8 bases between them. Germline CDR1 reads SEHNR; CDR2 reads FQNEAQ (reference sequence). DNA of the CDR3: TGTGCCAGCAGCTTGAGCAACACTGGAAACACCATATATTTT. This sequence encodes CASSLSNTGNTIYF.

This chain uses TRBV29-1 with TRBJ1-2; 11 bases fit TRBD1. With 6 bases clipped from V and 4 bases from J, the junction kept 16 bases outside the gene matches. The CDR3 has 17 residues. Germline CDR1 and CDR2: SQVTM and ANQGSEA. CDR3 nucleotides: TGCAGCGTCCTCAGAAGGGGACAGGGGGTCTCCGGCTATGGCTACACCTTC. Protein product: CSVLRRGQGVSGYGYTF.

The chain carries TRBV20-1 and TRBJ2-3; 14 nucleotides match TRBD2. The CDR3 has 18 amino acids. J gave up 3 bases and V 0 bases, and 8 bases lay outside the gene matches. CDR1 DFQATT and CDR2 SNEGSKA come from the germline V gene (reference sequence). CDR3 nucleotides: TGCAGTGCTAGAGATAAAGGACTAGCGGGGGGCCGGACAGATACGCAGTATTTT. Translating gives CSARDKGLAGGRTDTQYF.